These 8 T cell receptor beta chains originate from one sample sequenced in a study of blood T cell repertoires in COVID-19 (dated by TCRdb to about 2020). The library came from the immunoSEQ multiplex PCR assay. Here the immuneACCESS table is served through TCRdb, limited to in-frame sequences with V and J called. Missing clones are a known gap in these copies; in checked studies unresolved V genes cover under half, and the rest lacks a known reason. This sample comprises 150,000 or so clones, 84% of them detected only once. Less than 15% of the sample comes from the top ten. Sequenced input: PBMCs or T cells enriched from blood (not recorded which). The receptors stem from a man aged 50-59 years who had recovered from COVID-19.

The chain carries TRBV5-1 and TRBJ1-6; D ambiguous. Trimming removed 2 bases at V and 3 bases at J, with 9 bases between. The CDR3 runs 15 residues. Germline CDR1 reads SGHRS; CDR2 reads YFSETQ. The CDR3 region has the DNA TGCGCCAGCAGCTTAGGCGGCATCTATAATTCACCCCTCCACTTT. Protein sequence: CASSLGGIYNSPLHF. The variable domain in full, with the rest retrieved from reference TRBV5-1 and TRBJ1-6, is KAGVTQTPRYLIKTRGQQVTLSCSPISGHRSVSWYQQTPGQGLQFLFEYFSETQRNKGNFPGRFSGRQFSNSRSEMNVSTLELGDSALYLCASSLGGIYNSPLHFGNGTRLTVT.

J is TRBJ2-5 and V is TRBV5-1; D is possibly TRBD2 (6 bases). From germline, CDR1 is SGHRS and CDR2 YFSETQ. Trimming cost V 4 bases and J 2 bases, with 12 bases left between them. There are 14 residues in the CDR3. As DNA, the CDR3 is TGCGCCAGCAGCCACGGGAGCGGGCAAGAGACCCAGTACTTC. This translates into CASSHGSGQETQYF.

V usage is TRBV29-1 and J usage is TRBJ2-7, with 12 bases lining up with TRBD2. V lost 6 bases and J lost 6; bases outside the gene matches: 12. Per germline, CDR1 SQVTM and CDR2 ANQGSEA. This CDR3 region has 15 residues. The CDR3 DNA follows: TGCAGCGTCCCGGGGCTAGCGGGGGGGCCAGGCGAGCAGTACTTC. Translation: CSVPGLAGGPGEQYF.

The rearrangement uses TRBV5-3 and TRBJ2-3; D remains unclear. TRBV5-3 is treated as an ORF (open reading frame) with a function not yet certain. The CDR3 runs 12 residues. The germline V and J ends were trimmed by 8 bases and 1 base, with 8 bases remaining between them. CDR3 DNA sequence: TGTGCCAGTGGGCCCGGCACAGATACGCAGTATTTT. This sequence encodes CASGPGTDTQYF.

The chain combines TRBV5-1 with TRBJ1-1; possibly TRBD1 for D (6 bases). The V gene lost 7 bases and the J gene lost 3 bases, with 13 bases spanning the gap. The CDR3 spans 13 residues. Germline V gene data show CDR1 as SGHRS and CDR2 as YFSETQ. CDR3 in amino acids: CASAQGDDTEAFF. The CDR3 nucleotides read TGCGCCAGCGCACAGGGAGATGACACTGAAGCTTTCTTT. Drawing the rest from reference TRBV5-1 and TRBJ1-1, the complete variable domain is KAGVTQTPRYLIKTRGQQVTLSCSPISGHRSVSWYQQTPGQGLQFLFEYFSETQRNKGNFPGRFSGRQFSNSRSEMNVSTLELGDSALYLCASAQGDDTEAFFGQGTRLTVV.

The chain employs TRBV7-3 and TRBJ1-5; maybe TRBD1 (5 bases). The germline CDR1 and CDR2 sequences are SGHTA and FQGTGA. V shed 0 bases and J shed 4 bases, with 10 bases lying between them. This CDR3 has 15 amino acids. The CDR3 DNA is TGTGCCAGCAGCTTAACAGGGGCCAGGAATCAGCCCCAGCATTTT. The encoded protein is CASSLTGARNQPQHF.

The table lists this clone with a count of one. The gene calls are TRBV15 and TRBJ1-1; D is uncertain. This CDR3 spans 12 amino acids. Deletions cut 0 bases from V and 7 bases from J, with 6 bases between. Germline V gene lookup returns CDR1 LNHNV and CDR2 YYDKDF (reference sequence). CDR3 nucleotides: TGTGCCACCAGCAGAGAGGGCTTTGAAGCTTTCTTT. It codes for CATSREGFEAFF. Supplemented by reference TRBV15 and TRBJ1-1, the full variable domain reads DAMVIQNPRYQVTQFGKPVTLSCSQTLNHNVMYWYQQKSSQAPKLLFHYYDKDFNNEADTPDNFQSRRPNTSFCFLDIRSPGLGDTAMYLCATSREGFEAFFGQGTRLTVV.

The chain joins TRBV4-1 to TRBJ2-5; a possible D gene is TRBD1 (5 bases). Germline V lookup: CDR1 MGHRA, CDR2 YSYEKL. The CDR3 is made up of 14 amino acids. With 1 base removed from V and 2 bases from J, the gap between germline ends came to 8 bases. CDR3 protein: CASSQATVQETQYF. The CDR3 DNA reads as TGCGCCAGCAGCCAAGCGACAGTACAAGAGACCCAGTACTTC.